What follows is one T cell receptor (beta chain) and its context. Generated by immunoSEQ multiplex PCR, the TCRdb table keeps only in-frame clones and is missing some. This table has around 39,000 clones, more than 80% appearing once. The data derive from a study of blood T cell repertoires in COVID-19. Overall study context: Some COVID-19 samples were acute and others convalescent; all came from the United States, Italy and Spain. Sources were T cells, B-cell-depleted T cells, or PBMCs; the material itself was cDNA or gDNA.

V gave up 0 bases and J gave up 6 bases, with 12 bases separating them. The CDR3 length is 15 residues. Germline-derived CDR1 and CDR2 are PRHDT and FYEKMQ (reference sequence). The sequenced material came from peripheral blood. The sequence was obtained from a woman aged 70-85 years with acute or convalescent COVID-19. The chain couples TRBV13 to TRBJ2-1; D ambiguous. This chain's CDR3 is CASSLGSHPGNEQFF. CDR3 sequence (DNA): TGTGCCAGCAGCTTAGGCTCCCACCCCGGCAATGAGCAGTTCTTC.